The entry below gives a single TCR beta chain sequence along with its context. Antigen unknown. A much larger clone lies a single base off, so this may be a read error. The data were obtained in a study of early T cells in non-severe SARS-CoV-2 infection. Turning to the study itself: Unsorted whole blood bulk RNA was sequenced, with unpaired chains. Study-level points and caveats: Missing private and CD4 specificities, VDJdb matching favored anti-spike CD8 responses.

Individual cDNA molecules received unique molecular identifiers during library preparation. TCRdb ran MiXCR on the 5' RACE reads and lists one entry per CDR3 protein. The repertoire includes 45,000 or so distinct CDR3 sequences, under 4.5% of them detected once, and about 3.1% sits in the top ten. The germline CDR1 and CDR2 sequences are DFQATT and SNEGSKA (reference sequence). V lost 0 bases and J 0 bases, leaving 10 bases between the germline ends. This CDR3 spans 15 amino acids. This sequence was found in an adult who was a healthcare worker with PCR-confirmed SARS-CoV-2 infection or an uninfected control (not recorded which). This chain links TRBV20-1 with TRBJ2-3; no clear D gene. Sequencing used whole blood. The CDR3 coding sequence is TGCAGTGCTAGAGATCCACAGAGAAGCACAGATACGCAGTATTTT. Its translation: CSARDPQRSTDTQYF.